Listed here are 21 T cell receptor beta chains from one sample, sequenced in a study of CD4 T cells in relation to SARS-CoV-2 and coronaviruses. Unexposed donor CD4+ T cells date from about 2011-2018, before the COVID-19 pandemic. The cells were cultured for approximately 10 days before CD4+ T cells were isolated. Libraries were prepared by immunoSEQ multiplex PCR; TCRdb keeps only in-frame clonotypes and omits some of them. The table records about 18,000 clones, 70% to 85% of them present only once. These receptors are not linked to any known antigen. The sample taken for sequencing was CD4+ T cells from PBMCs, cultured in vitro. The source of these receptors is a human donor in good health.

The chain uses TRBV27 and TRBJ2-1; 8 bases agree with TRBD2. Germline CDR1 reads MNHEY; CDR2 reads SMNVEV (reference sequence). There are 16 residues in the CDR3. Germline trimming cut 1 base from V and 2 bases from J; bases unmatched to any gene: 4. The CDR3 loop is CASSLWASGPYNEQFF. For the CDR3, the DNA is TGTGCCAGCAGTTTATGGGCTAGCGGGCCCTACAATGAGCAGTTCTTC.

The CDR3: CASSPDWGRRGANEKLFF. Written as DNA, the CDR3 is TGCGCCAGCAGCCCCGATTGGGGCCGGCGGGGGGCCAATGAAAAACTGTTTTTT. This sequence joins TRBV5-1 and TRBJ1-4; D is possibly TRBD1 (6 bases). CDR1 SGHRS and CDR2 YFSETQ come from the germline V gene. The CDR3 length is 18 residues. V lost 4 bases and J 5 bases, leaving 24 bases between the germline ends.

The rearrangement links TRBV6-1 to TRBJ1-5, with D hard to call. Germline V gene sequence: CDR1 MNHNS, CDR2 SASEGT. Trimming shortened V by 1 base and J by 2 bases, and 3 bases separated the two germline ends. The CDR3 covers 13 residues. The CDR3 region has the DNA TGTGCCAGCAGTGAAGTGGGCAATCAGCCCCAGCATTTT. Translating gives CASSEVGNQPQHF.

A single count supports this clone. This chain uses TRBV10-3 with TRBJ1-2; no reliable D call. The CDR3 sequence is 14 residues long. Trimming removed 2 bases from V and 0 bases from J, with 7 bases in between. Germline CDR1 reads ENHRY; CDR2 reads SYGVKD. In DNA form, the CDR3 reads TGTGCCATCAGTGAGGGACCATCTAACTATGGCTACACCTTC. It encodes CAISEGPSNYGYTF.

This CDR3 is CASSSQSPGLAGAEQFF. CDR3 nucleotide sequence: TGTGCCAGCAGCTCGCAAAGCCCGGGACTAGCGGGAGCGGAGCAGTTCTTC. The chain has TRBV7-3 and TRBJ2-1; TRBD2 matches at 14 bases. Looked up from germline, CDR1 is SGHTA and CDR2 is FQGTGA. The J segment lost 10 bases and the V segment lost 4 bases, leaving 12 bases of the junction unmatched. There are 17 residues in the CDR3.

The chain joins TRBV10-3 to TRBJ2-7; 7 bases agree with TRBD1. V lost 5 bases and J lost 0; bases outside the gene matches: 10. This CDR3 has 16 amino acids. Germline V lookup: CDR1 ENHRY, CDR2 SYGVKD. The CDR3 DNA reads as TGTGCCATCAGTCCCTTAGGGGGCGGATCCTCCTACGAGCAGTACTTC. Amino acids: CAISPLGGGSSYEQYF.

This clone appeared a few times. The chain recombines TRBV3-1 (or the pseudogene TRBV3-2) with TRBJ2-1; 10 bases map to TRBD2. V lost 1 base, J lost 15 bases, and 3 bases stayed unmatched. CDR1 and CDR2 from the germline V gene are LGHDT and YNNKEL (reference sequence). This CDR3 region has 12 residues. For the CDR3, the DNA is TGTGCCAGCAGCCAAGGTCTAGCGGGAGTGTTCTTC. Protein sequence: CASSQGLAGVFF.

V is TRBV19 and J is TRBJ1-2, with TRBD1 matching 9 bases. Per germline, CDR1 LNHDA and CDR2 SQIVND (reference sequence). The CDR3 has 12 residues. J was trimmed by 4 bases and V by 9 bases; bases with no gene match: 3. The chain's CDR3 is CASRTGAYGYTF. DNA for the CDR3: TGTGCCAGCAGGACAGGGGCCTATGGCTACACCTTC.

This clone was seen once. The chain links TRBV4-1 to TRBJ1-1; the D gene is possibly TRBD1 (6 bases). The CDR3 length is 19 residues. Deletions cut 1 base from V and 0 bases from J, with 21 bases between. CDR1 and CDR2 (germline): MGHRA, YSYEKL. The CDR3 DNA follows: TGCGCCAGCAGCCAAGGCCTACTACGGGGGGGGCGGATGAACACTGAAGCTTTCTTT. Translating gives CASSQGLLRGGRMNTEAFF.

The chain combines TRBV19 with TRBJ1-1, with a weak D call TRBD1 (5 bases). The CDR3 spans 14 residues. Germline CDR1 LNHDA, CDR2 SQIVND (reference sequence). The V end lost 7 bases, the J end lost 5 bases, and 17 bases lay between the germline ends. The CDR3 protein is CASIQSLRGTEAFF. The CDR3 nucleotides read TGTGCCAGTATCCAAAGTCTCCGGGGGACTGAAGCTTTCTTT.

This clone was counted a single time. The CDR3 DNA follows: TGTGCCACCAGCAGAGATCGAGAGGGTGGAACCGGTAGCTACACCTTC. It encodes CATSRDREGGTGSYTF. The genes are TRBV15 and TRBJ1-2; no firm D call. Germline CDR1 is LNHNV and CDR2 is YYDKDF (reference sequence). The V end lost 0 bases, the J end lost 9 bases, and 20 bases lay between the germline ends. The CDR3 totals 16 residues.

This clone was detected only once. J is TRBJ2-7 and V is TRBV3-1 (or the pseudogene TRBV3-2); D is uncertain. V was shortened by 4 bases and J by 0 bases, with 10 bases between the two germline ends. CDR1 is LGHDT and CDR2 is YNNKEL in the germline V gene (reference sequence). The CDR3 is 14 residues long. The CDR3 DNA reads as TGTGCCAGCAGCCCTATGACAAGCTCCTACGAGCAGTACTTC. It yields the protein CASSPMTSSYEQYF.

The chain has TRBV19 and TRBJ2-5, with 9 bases that match TRBD1. This CDR3 spans 17 amino acids. Germline values: CDR1 LNHDA, CDR2 SQIVND (reference sequence). V lost 2 bases, J lost 5 bases, and 12 bases stayed unmatched. For the CDR3, the DNA is TGTGCCAGTAGTATATTCCCACAGGGGGCGACTCGGGAGACCCAGTACTTC. The encoded protein is CASSIFPQGATRETQYF. Full variable domain (outside the CDR3, taken from reference TRBV19 and TRBJ2-5): DGGITQSPKYLFRKEGQNVTLSCEQNLNHDAMYWYRQDPGQGLRLIYYSQIVNDFQKGDIAEGYSVSREKKESFPLTVTSAQKNPTAFYLCASSIFPQGATRETQYFGPGTRLLVL.

In its sample, this clone was seen a few times. The rearrangement links TRBV30 to TRBJ2-7; 15 positions agree with TRBD2. With V trimmed by 4 bases and J by 4 bases, 20 bases remained unmatched. The V gene's germline CDR1 is GTSNPN and CDR2 SVGIG (reference sequence). This CDR3 has 20 residues. The CDR3 sequence: CAWNTLAGLAGGPTIYEQYF. CDR3 coding DNA: TGTGCCTGGAATACCCTCGCGGGACTAGCGGGAGGCCCAACCATTTACGAGCAGTACTTC.

The CDR3 nucleotides read TGTGCCAGCAGCCAAGATGGGGCAGTCGTGGCTTTCTTT. Protein sequence: CASSQDGAVVAFF. The chain has TRBV3-1 (or the pseudogene TRBV3-2) and TRBJ1-1; the D gene is possibly TRBD1 (5 bases). The CDR3 has 13 amino acids. Trimming stripped 0 bases from V and 11 bases from J, with 13 bases between. Per the germline V gene, CDR1 is LGHDT and CDR2 is YNNKEL (reference sequence).

The genes are TRBV15 and TRBJ2-1, with 12 bases lining up with TRBD2. The CDR3 is made up of 16 amino acids. J gave up 7 bases and V 1 base, and 5 bases lay outside the gene matches. Germline values: CDR1 LNHNV, CDR2 YYDKDF (reference sequence). The chain's CDR3 is CATSRGLAGDSNEQFF. The CDR3 DNA reads TGTGCCACCAGCAGAGGACTAGCGGGAGATAGTAATGAGCAGTTCTTC.

This clone is categorized as hyperexpanded. The chain recombines TRBV3-1 (or the pseudogene TRBV3-2) with TRBJ1-1; D not resolved. The germline gives CDR1 LGHDT, CDR2 YNNKEL (reference sequence). V was trimmed by 3 bases and J by 9 bases, leaving 11 bases between them. The CDR3 is 12 residues long. The CDR3 region has the DNA TGTGCCAGCAGCCATATGGCTGGTCAAGCTTTCTTT. Residues: CASSHMAGQAFF.

The chain recombines TRBV9 with TRBJ2-1; D possibly corresponds to TRBD2 (5 bases). Germline CDR1 is SGDLS and CDR2 is YYNGEE. The CDR3 is 18 amino acids. Trimming removed 0 bases at V and 1 base at J, with 17 bases between. The CDR3 region is CASSVVPSEGLSYNEQFF. The CDR3 DNA reads TGTGCCAGCAGCGTAGTTCCCTCGGAAGGACTTTCCTACAATGAGCAGTTCTTC.

This chain uses TRBV25-1 with TRBJ1-3; D not certain. The germline V gene encodes CDR1 MGHDK and CDR2 SYGVNS. This CDR3 has 15 residues. Trimming removed 2 bases from V and 6 bases from J, with 14 bases in between. The CDR3 loop is CASSEGEGNENTIYF. CDR3 DNA sequence: TGTGCCAGCAGTGAAGGAGAAGGGAATGAAAACACCATATATTTT.

V gene TRBV11-2 combines with J gene TRBJ2-1; the D gene is possibly TRBD2 (5 bases). CDR1 SGHAT and CDR2 FQNNGV come from the germline V gene. The germline V and J ends were trimmed by 7 bases and 0 bases, with 13 bases remaining between them. This CDR3 spans 15 amino acids. CDR3 DNA: TGTGCCAGCAAGAACGGGGTGAGCTCCTACAATGAGCAGTTCTTC. Its translation: CASKNGVSSYNEQFF.

This sequence joins TRBV5-1 and TRBJ1-4, with 7 bases fitting TRBD1. CDR1 is SGHRS, CDR2 YFSETQ, per germline. Unmatched junction bases numbered 9, after V lost 4 bases and J lost 6 bases. This CDR3 is 15 amino acids long. CDR3 bases: TGCGCCAGCAGCCCCACAGGGGATCGAGATGAAAAACTGTTTTTT. It translates to CASSPTGDRDEKLFF.